The clone carrying this T cell receptor (beta chain) has only a few counts. The data were obtained in a study of blood T cell repertoires in COVID-19. Across the study: COVID-19 samples from acute and convalescent phases originated in the United States, Italy and Spain. Sources were T cells, B-cell-depleted T cells, or PBMCs; the material itself was cDNA or gDNA.

Trimming removed 8 bases at V and 0 bases at J, with 14 bases between. CDR1 is MNHEY, CDR2 SVGAGI, per germline. This CDR3 has 15 amino acids. Original analysis: Scientists estimated how many nucleated cells there were by amplifying reference gene primers. Clones were sequenced by immunoSEQ multiplex PCR, and TCRdb holds only the in-frame ones, with some missing. V and J calls and clone size follow that table, whereas D and trimming were derived from the DNA. The repertoire consists of a few hundred thousand clones, with around 86% occurring once and the leading ten covering roughly 12%. The sequenced sample consisted of peripheral blood. The rearrangement joins TRBV6-5 to TRBJ1-3; no clear D gene. This TCR was sampled from a man aged 80 or over with acute or convalescent COVID-19. CDR3 region: CASARGTSSGNTIYF. The DNA for the CDR3 is TGTGCCAGCGCCAGAGGTACGAGCTCTGGAAACACCATATATTTT.